This T cell receptor (beta chain) came from a study of T cell changes during pregnancy in multiple sclerosis. Trimming took 4 bases from V and 8 from J, leaving 11 bases between them. This CDR3 region has 12 residues. Germline V gene sequence: CDR1 MDHEN, CDR2 SYDVKM. TCRdb's table, derived via immunoSEQ multiplex PCR, lists solely in-frame clones and lacks some. The sample records 85,000 to 90,000 clones, approximately 95% being singletons. The sample was peripheral blood, taken after pregnancy. The sequence derives from a female donor in good health, enrolled as a control in a pregnancy study. V is TRBV28 and J is TRBJ1-1; tentative D call: TRBD1 (5 bases). DNA for the CDR3: TGTGCCAGCAGTTACCTCGGGGGAGAAGCTTTCTTT. Its translation is CASSYLGGEAFF.